Following are 22 T cell receptor beta chains from one sample sequenced in a study. TCRdb passed the 5' RACE reads through MiXCR, listing each CDR3 protein once. Of 45,000 to 55,000 distinct CDR3 sequences in the sample, approximately 24% were seen once. The sequenced material came from tumor-infiltrating naive CD4+ T cells sorted from the breast tumor. The sample's subset: naive CD4+ T cells, CD4+CD45RA+CD25-. These receptors originate from a female donor with breast cancer.

V is TRBV29-1 and J is TRBJ1-5; D call uncertain. Deletions cut 0 bases from V and 6 bases from J, with 9 bases between. Germline V CDR1 and CDR2: SQVTM, ANQGSEA. CDR3 length: 13 amino acids. The CDR3 reads CSVEEAVGQPQHF. DNA for the CDR3: TGCAGCGTTGAAGAAGCCGTTGGTCAGCCCCAGCATTTT. The full variable domain, completed using reference TRBV29-1 and TRBJ1-5, is SAVISQKPSRDICQRGTSLTIQCQVDSQVTMMFWYRQQPGQSLTLIATANQGSEATYESGFVIDKFPISRPNLTFSTLTVSNMSPEDSSIYLCSVEEAVGQPQHFGDGTRLSIL.

The genes are TRBV27 and TRBJ1-2, with TRBD1 matching 9 bases. Looked up from germline, CDR1 is MNHEY and CDR2 is SMNVEV (reference sequence). The CDR3 sequence is 14 residues long. The V and J ends lost 5 bases and 8 bases, in that order; junction bases with no gene match: 9. CDR3 in amino acids: CASSVQGALSGYTF. CDR3 coding DNA: TGTGCCAGCAGTGTACAGGGGGCCCTTTCCGGCTACACCTTC.

This clonotype was seen a handful of times. The V and J genes are TRBV29-1 and TRBJ1-5, with D perhaps TRBD1 (6 bases). The CDR3 sequence is 13 residues long. V was pared by 7 bases and J by 4 bases, with 14 bases between. Looked up from germline, CDR1 is SQVTM and CDR2 is ANQGSEA. The CDR3 region is CSGPGQLNQPQHF. The CDR3 DNA is TGCAGCGGCCCCGGACAGCTAAATCAGCCCCAGCATTTT.

V and J are TRBV3-1 and TRBJ2-5, with D perhaps matching TRBD2 (6 bases). The CDR3 extends over 14 amino acids. CDR1 and CDR2 from the germline V gene are LGHDT and YNNKEL (reference sequence). Trimming left V 0 bases short and J 7 bases short, with 12 bases between. CDR3 nucleotide sequence: TGTGCCAGCAGCCAAGATGTAGCGGCCAGGACCCAGTACTTC. The encoded protein is CASSQDVAARTQYF.

The chain links TRBV3-1 to TRBJ2-2; 13 bases are a match to TRBD2. Germline trimming cut 7 bases from V and 4 bases from J; bases unmatched to any gene: 6. The CDR3 has 16 amino acids. The V gene's germline CDR1 is LGHDT and CDR2 YNNKEL (reference sequence). Here the CDR3 reads CASTTGLAGSTGELFF. In DNA, the CDR3 is TGTGCCAGCACCACGGGACTAGCGGGATCCACCGGGGAGCTGTTTTTT. Looking up the rest from reference TRBV3-1 and TRBJ2-2 gives the full variable domain: DTAVSQTPKYLVTQMGNDKSIKCEQNLGHDTMYWYKQDSKKFLKIMFSYNNKELIINETVPNRFSPKSPDKAHLNLHINSLELGDSAVYFCASTTGLAGSTGELFFGEGSRLTVL.

This CDR3 is CASSLWQTLGNEQFF. The CDR3 nucleotides are TGCGCCAGCAGCTTGTGGCAGACGCTGGGGAATGAGCAGTTCTTC. The chain joins TRBV5-1 to TRBJ2-1; unclear D gene. Germline V gene data show CDR1 as SGHRS and CDR2 as YFSETQ. V was clipped by 1 base and J by 7 bases, with 15 bases between them. The CDR3 is made up of 15 amino acids.

The V call is TRBV15, the J call TRBJ1-1; 7 bases agree with TRBD1. The V segment lost 4 bases and the J segment 0 bases; nucleotides outside the gene matches: 5. The CDR3 covers 15 residues. The germline V gene encodes CDR1 LNHNV and CDR2 YYDKDF (reference sequence). For the CDR3, the DNA is TGTGCCACCAGCAAGGGACAGATATTGAACACTGAAGCTTTCTTT. Protein sequence: CATSKGQILNTEAFF.

This clonotype appeared a few times. The V call is TRBV18, the J call TRBJ2-7; 8 positions match TRBD1. J was trimmed by 2 bases and V by 4 bases; bases with no gene match: 7. The CDR3 runs to 15 residues. The germline V gene encodes CDR1 KGHSH and CDR2 LQKENI. The CDR3 nucleotides are TGTGCCAGCTCACTCACAGGGGGGCGAGCCTACGAGCAGTACTTC. Its protein is CASSLTGGRAYEQYF.

This clonotype occurred a few times. The chain carries TRBV7-9 and TRBJ1-2, with unresolved D. The V gene lost 0 bases and the J gene lost 5 bases, with 13 bases spanning the gap. Germline-derived CDR1 and CDR2 are SEHNR and FQNEAQ (reference sequence). The CDR3 covers 15 residues. CDR3 sequence: CASSLAQEAGYGYTF. The DNA for the CDR3 is TGTGCCAGCAGCTTAGCCCAGGAGGCCGGATATGGCTACACCTTC.

The gene calls are TRBV9 and TRBJ1-3; D is ambiguous. The germline CDR1 and CDR2 sequences are SGDLS and YYNGEE. Trimming took 2 bases from V and 3 from J, leaving 15 bases between them. The CDR3 totals 16 residues. The CDR3: CASSVRPAYVGNTIYF. DNA of the CDR3: TGTGCCAGCAGCGTCAGACCGGCTTATGTTGGAAACACCATATATTTT.

This chain connects TRBV27 to TRBJ2-5; D perhaps matches TRBD2 (6 bases). CDR1 and CDR2 from the germline V gene are MNHEY and SMNVEV (reference sequence). The CDR3 spans 14 residues. V dropped 6 bases and J dropped 3 bases, with 14 bases sitting between them. The CDR3 sequence is CASREAGAKETQYF. In nucleotides, the CDR3 is TGTGCCAGCAGGGAAGCGGGCGCAAAAGAGACCCAGTACTTC.

The V call is TRBV6-6, the J call TRBJ1-3; D gene unclear. The CDR3 totals 15 residues. The germline V gene has CDR1 MNHNY and CDR2 SVGAGI (reference sequence). V lost 7 bases, J lost 3 bases, and 16 bases lay in between. The CDR3 region is CASISAEGGGNTIYF. CDR3 bases: TGTGCCAGCATATCTGCGGAGGGAGGTGGAAACACCATATATTTT.

V gene TRBV6-5 combines with J gene TRBJ2-7; 8 bases are shared with TRBD2. Per the germline V gene, CDR1 is MNHEY and CDR2 is SVGAGI. CDR3 length: 15 residues. The ends lost 7 bases at V and 2 bases at J; junction bases unmatched: 10. CDR3 coding DNA: TGTGCCAGCAAATCCGGTGCGGGAGGCACCTACGAGCAGTACTTC. It encodes CASKSGAGGTYEQYF.

This clonotype was detected only a few times. CDR3 bases: TGTGCCAGCAGCCAATCGTCGGGGAACTATGGCTACACCTTC. It specifies CASSQSSGNYGYTF. The rearrangement uses TRBV3-1 and TRBJ1-2, with no clear D. V was clipped by 2 bases and J by 2 bases, with 9 bases between them. The CDR3 runs to 14 residues. Germline CDR1 and CDR2: LGHDT and YNNKEL (reference sequence).

Only a few counts were recorded for this clonotype. The chain employs TRBV20-1 and TRBJ2-5; 10 positions agree with TRBD2. V lost 0 bases to trimming and J lost 2 bases; unmatched junction nucleotides: 12. Germline loops: CDR1 DFQATT, CDR2 SNEGSKA (reference sequence). The CDR3 runs to 18 residues. As DNA, the CDR3 is TGCAGTGCTAGAGATCGCACAGCGGGAGGGGGGTGGCAAGAGACCCAGTACTTC. Its protein product is CSARDRTAGGGWQETQYF.

The chain combines TRBV19 with TRBJ1-5; D possibly corresponds to TRBD1 (5 bases). There are 16 residues in the CDR3. The V end was cut by 9 bases, the J end by 0 bases, with 18 bases between. The germline gives CDR1 LNHDA, CDR2 SQIVND (reference sequence). CDR3 in DNA: TGTGCCAGCACGGGGCGGGAGGGTTATAGCAATCAGCCCCAGCATTTT. Translating gives CASTGREGYSNQPQHF.

This clonotype was seen ten or more times. CDR3 DNA sequence: TGTGCCAGCAGCTTAGTGGTTCGGGAACCATATTTCTTT. Protein product: CASSLVVREPYFF. The chain recombines TRBV7-6 with TRBJ1-1; unclear D gene. V was cut by 1 base and J by 13 bases, with 16 bases left in between. The CDR3 spans 13 residues. Germline lookup yields CDR1 SGHVS and CDR2 FNYEAQ.

This clonotype appeared many times. The chain couples TRBV5-1 to TRBJ2-5, with TRBD1 matching over 8 bases. Germline CDR1 SGHRS, CDR2 YFSETQ. This CDR3 contains 15 residues. J gave up 2 bases and V 4 bases, and 7 bases lay outside the gene matches. This CDR3 is CASSAQGVAQETQYF. The CDR3, as DNA: TGCGCCAGCAGCGCACAGGGGGTCGCACAAGAGACCCAGTACTTC.

The sample holds many counts of this clonotype. The genes are TRBV20-1 and TRBJ2-1; a weak D match, TRBD1 (5 bases). Germline V gene sequence: CDR1 DFQATT, CDR2 SNEGSKA (reference sequence). The V end was cut by 3 bases, the J end by 2 bases, with 11 bases between. The CDR3 is 14 residues long. For the CDR3, the DNA is TGCAGTGCTAGGGACACGGCGACCTACAATGAGCAGTTCTTC. Amino acid sequence: CSARDTATYNEQFF.

This clonotype was recorded a few times. V is TRBV20-1 and J is TRBJ2-3; no clear D gene. This CDR3 has 11 amino acids. Trimming removed 8 bases at V and 2 bases at J, with 8 bases between. The germline gives CDR1 DFQATT, CDR2 SNEGSKA (reference sequence). This CDR3 reads CSTFYTDTQYF. In nucleotides, the CDR3 is TGCAGTACCTTTTACACAGATACGCAGTATTTT.

The chain combines TRBV20-1 with TRBJ1-1; 8 bases agree with TRBD1. Germline CDR1 reads DFQATT; CDR2 reads SNEGSKA (reference sequence). With 2 bases clipped from V and 4 bases from J, the junction kept 9 bases outside the gene matches. This CDR3 has 15 residues. The CDR3 loop reads CSARSDRQGPTEAFF. CDR3 bases: TGCAGTGCTAGATCCGATAGACAGGGGCCCACTGAAGCTTTCTTT.

This clonotype occurred many times. This chain joins TRBV9 and TRBJ2-1; 12 nucleotides agree with TRBD2. V trimming: 0 bases; J trimming: 7 bases; junction bases outside the gene matches: 5. The V gene's germline CDR1 is SGDLS and CDR2 YYNGEE. This CDR3 has 16 residues. As DNA, the CDR3 is TGTGCCAGCAGCGTAGGTCTAGCGGGAGGGGAGAATGAGCAGTTCTTC. Protein product: CASSVGLAGGENEQFF. The full variable domain, its missing parts supplied by reference TRBV9 and TRBJ2-1, is DSGVTQTPKHLITATGQRVTLRCSPRSGDLSVYWYQQSLDQGLQFLIQYYNGEERAKGNILERFSAQQFPDLHSELNLSSLELGDSALYFCASSVGLAGGENEQFFGPGTRLTVL.